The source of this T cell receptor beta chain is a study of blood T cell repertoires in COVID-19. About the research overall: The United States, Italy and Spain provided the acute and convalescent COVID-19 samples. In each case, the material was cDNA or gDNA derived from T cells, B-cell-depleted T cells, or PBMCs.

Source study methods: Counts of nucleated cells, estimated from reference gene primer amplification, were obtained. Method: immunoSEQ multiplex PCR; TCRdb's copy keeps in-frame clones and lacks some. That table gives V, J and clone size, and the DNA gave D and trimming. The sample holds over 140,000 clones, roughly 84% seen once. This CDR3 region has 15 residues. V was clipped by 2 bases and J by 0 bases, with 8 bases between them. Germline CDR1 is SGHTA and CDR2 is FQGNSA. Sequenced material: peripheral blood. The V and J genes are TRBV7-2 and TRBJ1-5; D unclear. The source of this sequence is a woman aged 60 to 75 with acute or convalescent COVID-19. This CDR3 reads CASSLSAASNQPQHF. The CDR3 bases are TGTGCCAGCAGCTTATCGGCGGCTAGCAATCAGCCCCAGCATTTT.